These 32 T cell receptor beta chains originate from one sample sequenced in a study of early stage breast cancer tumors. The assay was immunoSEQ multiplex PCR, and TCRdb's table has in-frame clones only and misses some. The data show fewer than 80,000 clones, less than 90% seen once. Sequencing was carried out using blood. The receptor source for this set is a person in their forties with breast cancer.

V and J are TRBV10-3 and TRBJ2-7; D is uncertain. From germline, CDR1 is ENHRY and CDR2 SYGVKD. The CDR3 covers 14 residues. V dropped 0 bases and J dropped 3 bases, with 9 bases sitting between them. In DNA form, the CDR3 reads TGTGCCATCAGTGAGTCAGAAGTTATCTACGAGCAGTACTTC. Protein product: CAISESEVIYEQYF.

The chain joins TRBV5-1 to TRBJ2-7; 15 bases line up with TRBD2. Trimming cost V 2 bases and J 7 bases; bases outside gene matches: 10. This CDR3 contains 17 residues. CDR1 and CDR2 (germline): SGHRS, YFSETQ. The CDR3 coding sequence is TGCGCCAGCAGCTTTGGACTAGCGGGAGGGCCGGGTGAGGAGCAGTACTTC. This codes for CASSFGLAGGPGEEQYF.

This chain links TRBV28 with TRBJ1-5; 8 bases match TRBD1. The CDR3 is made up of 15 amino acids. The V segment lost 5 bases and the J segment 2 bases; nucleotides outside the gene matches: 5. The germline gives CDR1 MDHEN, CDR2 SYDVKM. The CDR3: CASSKTDRGNQPQHF. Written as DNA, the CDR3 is TGTGCCAGCAGTAAAACGGACAGGGGCAATCAGCCCCAGCATTTT. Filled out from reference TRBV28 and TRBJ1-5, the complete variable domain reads DVKVTQSSRYLVKRTGEKVFLECVQDMDHENMFWYRQDPGLGLRLIYFSYDVKMKEKGDIPEGYSVSREKKERFSLILESASTNQTSMYLCASSKTDRGNQPQHFGDGTRLSIL.

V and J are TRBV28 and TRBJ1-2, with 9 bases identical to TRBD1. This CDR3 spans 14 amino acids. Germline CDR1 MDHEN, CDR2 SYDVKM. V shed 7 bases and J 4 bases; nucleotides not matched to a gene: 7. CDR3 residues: CASTPPGQGYGYTF. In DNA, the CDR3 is TGTGCCAGCACTCCTCCGGGACAGGGCTATGGCTACACCTTC.

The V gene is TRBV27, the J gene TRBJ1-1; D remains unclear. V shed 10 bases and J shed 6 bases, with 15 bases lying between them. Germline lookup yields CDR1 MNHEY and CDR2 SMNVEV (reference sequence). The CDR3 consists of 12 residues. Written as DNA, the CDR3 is TGTGCCACCATAGGTATTACGGCTGAAGCTTTCTTT. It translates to CATIGITAEAFF.

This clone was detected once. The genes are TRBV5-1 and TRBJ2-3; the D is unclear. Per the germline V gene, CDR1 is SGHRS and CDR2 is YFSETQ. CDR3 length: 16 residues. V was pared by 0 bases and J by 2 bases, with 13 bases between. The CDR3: CASSLGAAVNTDTQYF. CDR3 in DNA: TGCGCCAGCAGCTTGGGGGCAGCAGTGAACACAGATACGCAGTATTTT.

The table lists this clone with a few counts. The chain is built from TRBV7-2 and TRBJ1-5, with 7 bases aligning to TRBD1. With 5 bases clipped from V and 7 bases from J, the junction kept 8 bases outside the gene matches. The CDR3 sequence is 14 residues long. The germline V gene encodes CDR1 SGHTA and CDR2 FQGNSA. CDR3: CASSQTPGGQPQHF. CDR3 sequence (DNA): TGTGCCAGCAGCCAAACCCCAGGGGGGCAGCCCCAGCATTTT.

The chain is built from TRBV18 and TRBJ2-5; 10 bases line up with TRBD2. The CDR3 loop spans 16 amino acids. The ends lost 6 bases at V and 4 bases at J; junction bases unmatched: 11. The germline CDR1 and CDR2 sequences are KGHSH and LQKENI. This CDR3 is CASSAGLAGAGETQYF. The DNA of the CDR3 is TGTGCCAGCTCTGCCGGGCTAGCGGGAGCCGGAGAGACCCAGTACTTC. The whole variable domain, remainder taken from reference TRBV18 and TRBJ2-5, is NAGVMQNPRHLVRRRGQEARLRCSPMKGHSHVYWYRQLPEEGLKFMVYLQKENIIDESGMPKERFSAEFPKEGPSILRIQQVVRGDSAAYFCASSAGLAGAGETQYFGPGTRLLVL.

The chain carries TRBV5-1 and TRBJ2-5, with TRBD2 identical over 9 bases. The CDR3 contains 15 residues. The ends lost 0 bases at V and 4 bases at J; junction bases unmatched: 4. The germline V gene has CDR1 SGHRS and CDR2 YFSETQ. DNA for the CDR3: TGCGCCAGCAGCTTGGGTCTAGCGGGATCAGAGACCCAGTACTTC. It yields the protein CASSLGLAGSETQYF.

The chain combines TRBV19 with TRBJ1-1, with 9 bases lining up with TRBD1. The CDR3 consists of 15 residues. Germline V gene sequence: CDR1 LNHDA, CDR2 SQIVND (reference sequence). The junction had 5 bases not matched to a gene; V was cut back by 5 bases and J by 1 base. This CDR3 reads CASSSQGATNTEAFF. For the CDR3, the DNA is TGTGCCAGTAGTTCACAGGGGGCGACGAACACTGAAGCTTTCTTT.

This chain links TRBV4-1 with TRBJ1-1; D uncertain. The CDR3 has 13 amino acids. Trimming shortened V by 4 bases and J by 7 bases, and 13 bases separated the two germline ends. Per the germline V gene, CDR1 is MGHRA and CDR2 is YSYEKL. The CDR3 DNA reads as TGCGCCAGCAGCCTTTATGGGGAGAGTGAAGCTTTCTTT. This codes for CASSLYGESEAFF.

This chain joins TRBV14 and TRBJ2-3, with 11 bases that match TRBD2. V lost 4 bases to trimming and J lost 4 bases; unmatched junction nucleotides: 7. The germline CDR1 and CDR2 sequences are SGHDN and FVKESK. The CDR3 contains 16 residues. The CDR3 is CASSLLAGGSSDTQYF. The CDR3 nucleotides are TGTGCCAGCAGCCTCCTAGCGGGAGGTAGCTCAGATACGCAGTATTTT.

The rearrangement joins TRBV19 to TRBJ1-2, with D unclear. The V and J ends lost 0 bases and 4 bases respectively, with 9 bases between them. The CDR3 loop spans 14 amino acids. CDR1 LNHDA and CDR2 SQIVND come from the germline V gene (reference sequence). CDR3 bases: TGTGCCAGTAGTATAGATCTACGCTCCTATGGCTACACCTTC. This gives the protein CASSIDLRSYGYTF.

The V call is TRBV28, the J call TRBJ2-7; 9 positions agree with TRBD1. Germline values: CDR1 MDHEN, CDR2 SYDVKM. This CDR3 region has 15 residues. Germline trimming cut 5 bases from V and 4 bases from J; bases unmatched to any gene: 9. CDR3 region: CASSITGTGRYEQYF. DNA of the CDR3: TGTGCCAGCAGTATTACCGGGACAGGGCGGTACGAGCAGTACTTC.

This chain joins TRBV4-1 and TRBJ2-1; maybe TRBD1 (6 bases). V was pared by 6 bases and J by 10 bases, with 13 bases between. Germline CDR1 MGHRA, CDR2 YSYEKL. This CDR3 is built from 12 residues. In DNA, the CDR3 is TGCGCCAGCAGTAAGGGGGTACACGAGCAGTTCTTC. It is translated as CASSKGVHEQFF.

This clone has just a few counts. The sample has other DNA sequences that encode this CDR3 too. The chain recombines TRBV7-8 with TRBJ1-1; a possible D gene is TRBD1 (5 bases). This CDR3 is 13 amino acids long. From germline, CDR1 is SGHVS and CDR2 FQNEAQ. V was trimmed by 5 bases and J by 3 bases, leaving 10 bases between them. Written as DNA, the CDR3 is TGTGCCAGCAGCCTTACGGGGGACACTGAAGCTTTCTTT. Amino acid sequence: CASSLTGDTEAFF.

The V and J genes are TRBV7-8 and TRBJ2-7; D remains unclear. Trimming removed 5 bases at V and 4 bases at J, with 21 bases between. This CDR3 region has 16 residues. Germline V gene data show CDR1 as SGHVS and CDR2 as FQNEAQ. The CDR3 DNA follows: TGTGCCAGCAGCCCGCTAAGGGTAGCCCGCGCTTACGAGCAGTACTTC. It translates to CASSPLRVARAYEQYF.

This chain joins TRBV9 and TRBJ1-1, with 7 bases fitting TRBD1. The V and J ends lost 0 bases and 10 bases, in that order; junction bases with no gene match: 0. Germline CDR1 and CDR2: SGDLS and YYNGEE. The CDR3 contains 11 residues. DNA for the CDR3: TGTGCCAGCAGCGTAGCAGGGGGAGCTTTCTTT. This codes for CASSVAGGAFF. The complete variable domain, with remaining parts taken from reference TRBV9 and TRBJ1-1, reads DSGVTQTPKHLITATGQRVTLRCSPRSGDLSVYWYQQSLDQGLQFLIQYYNGEERAKGNILERFSAQQFPDLHSELNLSSLELGDSALYFCASSVAGGAFFGQGTRLTVV.

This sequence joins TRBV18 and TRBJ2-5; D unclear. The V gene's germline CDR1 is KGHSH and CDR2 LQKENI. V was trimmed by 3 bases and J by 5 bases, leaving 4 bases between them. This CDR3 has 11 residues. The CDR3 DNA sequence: TGTGCCAGCTCACCGGCGGAGACCCAGTACTTC. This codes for CASSPAETQYF.

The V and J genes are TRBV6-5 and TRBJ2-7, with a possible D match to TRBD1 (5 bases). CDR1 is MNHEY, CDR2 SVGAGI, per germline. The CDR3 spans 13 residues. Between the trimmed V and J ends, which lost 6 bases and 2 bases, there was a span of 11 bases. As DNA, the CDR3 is TGTGCCAGCAGCAGGGCACGGACCTACGAGCAGTACTTC. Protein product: CASSRARTYEQYF.

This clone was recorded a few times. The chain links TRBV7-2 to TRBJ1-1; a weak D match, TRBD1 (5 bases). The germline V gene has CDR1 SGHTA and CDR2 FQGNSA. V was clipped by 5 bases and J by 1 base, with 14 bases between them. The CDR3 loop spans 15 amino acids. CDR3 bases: TGTGCCAGCAGCGGAGGTGGGACGTGGAACACTGAAGCTTTCTTT. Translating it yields CASSGGGTWNTEAFF.

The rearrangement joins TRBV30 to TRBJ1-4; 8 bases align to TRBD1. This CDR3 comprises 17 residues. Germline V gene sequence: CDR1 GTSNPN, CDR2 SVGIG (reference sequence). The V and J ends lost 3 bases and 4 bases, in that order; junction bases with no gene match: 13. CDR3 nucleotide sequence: TGTGCCTGGAGCCGGCCCTACGACAGGGGTGGTAATGAAAAACTGTTTTTT. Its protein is CAWSRPYDRGGNEKLFF.

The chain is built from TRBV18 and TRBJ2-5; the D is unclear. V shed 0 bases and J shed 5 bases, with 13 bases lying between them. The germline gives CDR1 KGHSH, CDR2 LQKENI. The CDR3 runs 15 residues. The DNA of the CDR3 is TGTGCCAGCTCACCACCGGGCCTTTTCGGGGAGACCCAGTACTTC. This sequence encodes CASSPPGLFGETQYF.

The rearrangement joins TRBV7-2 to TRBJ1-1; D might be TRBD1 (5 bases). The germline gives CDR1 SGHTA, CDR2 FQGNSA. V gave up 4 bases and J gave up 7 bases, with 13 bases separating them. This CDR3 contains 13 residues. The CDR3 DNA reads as TGTGCCAGCAGCTCCGTCTCGAGGGGTGAAGCTTTCTTT. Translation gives CASSSVSRGEAFF.

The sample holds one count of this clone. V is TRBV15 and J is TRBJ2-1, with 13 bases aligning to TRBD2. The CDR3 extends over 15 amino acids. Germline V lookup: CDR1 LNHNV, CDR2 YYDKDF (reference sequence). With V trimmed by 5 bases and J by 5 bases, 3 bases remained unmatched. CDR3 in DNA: TGTGCCACCAGCGGAGGACTAGCGGGAGACAATGAGCAGTTCTTC. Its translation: CATSGGLAGDNEQFF.

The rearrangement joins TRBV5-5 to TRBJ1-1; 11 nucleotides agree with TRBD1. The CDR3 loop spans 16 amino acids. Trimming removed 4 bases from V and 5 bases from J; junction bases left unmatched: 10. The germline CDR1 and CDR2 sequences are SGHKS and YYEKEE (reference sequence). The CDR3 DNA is TGTGCCAGCAGCCCCAGGACAGGGGGCGCAGGAACTGAAGCTTTCTTT. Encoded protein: CASSPRTGGAGTEAFF. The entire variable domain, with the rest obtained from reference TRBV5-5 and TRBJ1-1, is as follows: DAGVTQSPTHLIKTRGQQVTLRCSPISGHKSVSWYQQVLGQGPQFIFQYYEKEERGRGNFPDRFSARQFPNYSSELNVNALLLGDSALYLCASSPRTGGAGTEAFFGQGTRLTVV.

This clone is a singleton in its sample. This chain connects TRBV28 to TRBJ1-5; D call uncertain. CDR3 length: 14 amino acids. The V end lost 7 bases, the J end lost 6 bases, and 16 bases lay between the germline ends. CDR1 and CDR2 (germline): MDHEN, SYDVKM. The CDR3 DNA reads TGTGCCAGCAACCCCACCTGGGGATCTCAGCCCCAGCATTTT. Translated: CASNPTWGSQPQHF.

CDR3 nucleotide sequence: TGTGCCAGCAGTCCCCCACTCGGTTCTCTTGGAGAAAAACTGTTTTTT. As protein: CASSPPLGSLGEKLFF. The chain is built from TRBV28 and TRBJ1-4, with no clear D. Germline V gives CDR1 MDHEN, CDR2 SYDVKM. The CDR3 totals 16 residues. Trimming shortened V by 5 bases and J by 8 bases, and 21 bases separated the two germline ends.

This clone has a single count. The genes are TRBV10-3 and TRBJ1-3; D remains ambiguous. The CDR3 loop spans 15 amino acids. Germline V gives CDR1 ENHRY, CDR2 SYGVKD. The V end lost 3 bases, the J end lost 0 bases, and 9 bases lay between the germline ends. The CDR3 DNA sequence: TGTGCCATCAGTGATAAGGGAATCTCTGGAAACACCATATATTTT. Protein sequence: CAISDKGISGNTIYF.

The DNA of the CDR3 is TGCAGCGTTCACGTTCAAGAGGGGGCAGGCCGGGGTTATGGCTACACCTTC. It specifies CSVHVQEGAGRGYGYTF. The chain links TRBV29-1 to TRBJ1-2, with TRBD1 identical over 7 bases. This CDR3 spans 17 amino acids. Trimming at V came to 5 bases and at J to 5 bases, leaving 20 bases not matched to a gene. CDR1 SQVTM and CDR2 ANQGSEA come from the germline V gene.

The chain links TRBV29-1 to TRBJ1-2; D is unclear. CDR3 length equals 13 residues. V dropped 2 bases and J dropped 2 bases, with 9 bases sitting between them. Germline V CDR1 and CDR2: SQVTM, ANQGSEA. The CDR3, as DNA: TGCAGCGTTGAAAAACAGCTCAACTATGGCTACACCTTC. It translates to CSVEKQLNYGYTF.

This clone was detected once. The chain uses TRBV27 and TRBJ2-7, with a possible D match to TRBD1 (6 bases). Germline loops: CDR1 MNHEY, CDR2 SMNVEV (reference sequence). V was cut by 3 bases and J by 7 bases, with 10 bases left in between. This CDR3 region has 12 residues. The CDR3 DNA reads TGTGCCAGCAGTTTTGGAACAGGGGAGCAGTACTTC. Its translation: CASSFGTGEQYF.